This TCR beta chain comes out of a study of T cell repertoires in cytomegalovirus infection. Looking at the study overall: Indications of both CMV infection and matching HLA type were provided by public TCR beta signatures.

TCRdb redid the calling of the reads with MiXCR, one entry per CDR3 protein. The sample consists of roughly 600,000 distinct CDR3 sequences, approximately 25% of them appearing once. This clonotype was observed a handful of times. The receptor was isolated from a human donor in good health (CMV status not recorded). Some clones in this sample may be carry-over from other donors' samples. The sample comprised CD8+ T cells from PBMCs.

DNA of the CDR3: TGTGCCAGCACAGAATATACTGGAAACACCATATATTTT. Protein product: CASTEYTGNTIYF. The chain has TRBV7-9 and TRBJ1-3; D gene unclear. Germline V gene sequence: CDR1 SEHNR, CDR2 FQNEAQ (reference sequence). Trimming took off 7 bases at V and 2 bases at J, with 9 bases between the two ends. This CDR3 is 13 amino acids long.